A single sample is the source of the 32 T cell receptor beta chains below, sequenced in a study of blood T cell repertoires in COVID-19. Clones were read by immunoSEQ multiplex PCR, and TCRdb kept only the in-frame ones, dropping some. In the table there are 110,000 or so clones, approximately 82% of which are singletons. What was sequenced was peripheral blood. Every receptor here comes from a woman aged 70 to 79 with acute or convalescent COVID-19.

This clone was recorded only once. This chain joins TRBV29-1 and TRBJ2-1, with 11 bases matching TRBD1. J was trimmed by 5 bases and V by 6 bases; bases with no gene match: 3. This CDR3 contains 13 residues. Germline CDR1 reads SQVTM; CDR2 reads ANQGSEA. DNA for the CDR3: TGCAGCGTGGGGACAGGGGGAAACAATGAGCAGTTCTTC. This codes for CSVGTGGNNEQFF.

V gene TRBV11-2 combines with J gene TRBJ2-7; the D is unclear. Germline V CDR1 and CDR2: SGHAT, FQNNGV. Trimming removed 2 bases at V and 2 bases at J, with 13 bases between. This CDR3 has 15 amino acids. The CDR3 loop reads CASSLSIRSAYEQYF. CDR3 in DNA: TGTGCCAGCAGCTTATCGATCAGGTCGGCCTACGAGCAGTACTTC.

The chain has TRBV28 and TRBJ1-2, with 10 bases that match TRBD1. This CDR3 contains 16 residues. Germline assignment: CDR1 MDHEN and CDR2 SYDVKM. V shed 4 bases and J 3 bases; nucleotides not matched to a gene: 8. Written as DNA, the CDR3 is TGTGCCAGCAGTTCCCCCTCCGGGACAGGGGACTATGGCTACACCTTC. Its protein is CASSSPSGTGDYGYTF.

The gene calls are TRBV28 and TRBJ2-1, with 13 bases lining up with TRBD2. CDR1 and CDR2 (germline): MDHEN, SYDVKM. CDR3 length: 16 residues. V lost 6 bases to trimming and J lost 4 bases; unmatched junction nucleotides: 6. CDR3 loop: CASSERLAGGYNEQFF. The CDR3 region has the DNA TGTGCCAGCAGCGAACGACTAGCGGGAGGTTACAATGAGCAGTTCTTC.

The J gene is TRBJ1-5, the V gene TRBV5-8; D might be TRBD1 (5 bases). This CDR3 has 17 residues. Germline V gene sequence: CDR1 SGHTS, CDR2 YDEGEE. V was trimmed by 2 bases and J by 0 bases, leaving 15 bases between them. As DNA, the CDR3 is TGTGCCAGCAGCTTTACTCAGGGTGCCTATAGCAATCAGCCCCAGCATTTT. Its translation: CASSFTQGAYSNQPQHF.

The CDR3 nucleotides are TGTGCCAGCAGCTTCGTCGGACAGGGGGTAGGTGGCAATGAGCAGTTCTTC. It is translated as CASSFVGQGVGGNEQFF. The V and J genes are TRBV7-2 and TRBJ2-1; TRBD1 aligns across 10 bases. V lost 3 bases, J lost 6 bases, and 11 bases stayed unmatched. The CDR3 loop spans 17 amino acids. CDR1 and CDR2 (germline): SGHTA, FQGNSA.

V gene TRBV12-5 combines with J gene TRBJ1-2; 10 positions match TRBD1. The CDR3 has 14 amino acids. V trimming: 1 base; J trimming: 4 bases; junction bases outside the gene matches: 0. The V gene's germline CDR1 is LGHNT and CDR2 FRNRAP. The DNA for the CDR3 is TGTGCTAGTGGTTTGGGACAGGGGGCCTATGGCTACACCTTC. Its protein product is CASGLGQGAYGYTF. Full variable domain (remainder filled in from reference TRBV12-5 and TRBJ1-2): DARVTQTPRHKVTEMGQEVTMRCQPILGHNTVFWYRQTMMQGLELLAYFRNRAPLDDSGMPKDRFSAEMPDATLATLKIQPSEPRDSAVYFCASGLGQGAYGYTFGSGTRLTVV.

The rearrangement uses TRBV5-1 and TRBJ2-5; 12 bases align to TRBD1. The CDR3 has 17 amino acids. V shed 4 bases and J 4 bases; nucleotides not matched to a gene: 11. The germline CDR1 and CDR2 sequences are SGHRS and YFSETQ. This chain's CDR3 is CASSPTGTGGGGETQYF. The DNA of the CDR3 is TGCGCCAGCAGCCCGACCGGGACAGGGGGCGGGGGAGAGACCCAGTACTTC. The full variable domain, in which reference TRBV5-1 and TRBJ2-5 provide the parts outside the CDR3, is KAGVTQTPRYLIKTRGQQVTLSCSPISGHRSVSWYQQTPGQGLQFLFEYFSETQRNKGNFPGRFSGRQFSNSRSEMNVSTLELGDSALYLCASSPTGTGGGGETQYFGPGTRLLVL.

This sequence joins TRBV5-1 and TRBJ1-4; D may be TRBD1 (5 bases). The CDR3 runs to 15 residues. Germline assignment: CDR1 SGHRS and CDR2 YFSETQ. V lost 2 bases and J lost 1, with 9 bases in between. Here the CDR3 DNA reads TGCGCCAGCAGCTTCCTCACAGGAACTAATGAAAAACTGTTTTTT. It translates to CASSFLTGTNEKLFF.

This chain uses TRBV7-2 with TRBJ1-3, with unresolved D. This CDR3 has 15 amino acids. V was pared by 1 base and J by 4 bases, with 11 bases between. Germline V gene lookup returns CDR1 SGHTA and CDR2 FQGNSA. As DNA, the CDR3 is TGTGCCAGCAGCTTAGGGGCGGGAACAGGAAACACCATATATTTT. The encoded protein is CASSLGAGTGNTIYF.

About this clone itself: Relative to the germline gene, one junction end is altered; a read error may explain this. The V call is TRBV7-3, the J call TRBJ2-7; D is undetermined. The CDR3 length is 13 residues. The V gene's germline CDR1 is SGHTA and CDR2 FQGTGA. The CDR3 sequence: CASSLTGSQVPTF. The CDR3 nucleotides are TGTGCCAGCAGCTTAACGGGCTCTCAGGTCCCGACGTTC.

CDR3 sequence: CASSPRYSSGGAHEQFF. In DNA form, the CDR3 reads TGTGCCAGCAGTCCCCGATATTCTAGCGGGGGGGCCCATGAGCAGTTCTTC. The V call is TRBV28, the J call TRBJ2-1; 12 bases are a match to TRBD2. The CDR3 runs to 17 residues. V trimming: 5 bases; J trimming: 8 bases; junction bases outside the gene matches: 13. Germline assignment: CDR1 MDHEN and CDR2 SYDVKM.

The rearrangement joins TRBV11-1 to TRBJ2-7, with 7 bases fitting TRBD1. J gave up 4 bases and V 4 bases, and 4 bases lay outside the gene matches. CDR3 length: 13 residues. Germline CDR1 SGHAT, CDR2 FQDESV (reference sequence). Here the CDR3 DNA reads TGTGCCAGCAGCTGGGACAGTCTTTACGAGCAGTACTTC. It translates to CASSWDSLYEQYF.

The gene calls are TRBV4-1 and TRBJ1-2; a weak D match, TRBD1 (6 bases). The CDR3 contains 17 residues. Germline values: CDR1 MGHRA, CDR2 YSYEKL. Trimming removed 2 bases at V and 2 bases at J, with 18 bases between. CDR3 nucleotide sequence: TGCGCCAGCAGCCAATCCCGACAGGCCTCAGGGAACTATGGCTACACCTTC. This translates into CASSQSRQASGNYGYTF.

The chain is built from TRBV28 and TRBJ2-1, with D perhaps matching TRBD1 (6 bases). V was shortened by 6 bases and J by 9 bases, with 15 bases between the two germline ends. CDR1 and CDR2 from the germline V gene are MDHEN and SYDVKM. The CDR3 consists of 13 residues. CDR3 in amino acids: CASRSTGLGEQFF. In DNA form, the CDR3 reads TGTGCCAGCAGATCCACAGGGTTGGGTGAGCAGTTCTTC.

J is TRBJ1-1 and V is TRBV11-2; TRBD1 matches at 7 bases. The trim removed 1 base at V and 0 bases at J, leaving 2 bases unmatched. CDR3 size: 15 residues. CDR1 and CDR2 from the germline V gene are SGHAT and FQNNGV. The CDR3 is CASSLGQGVNTEAFF. The CDR3 DNA sequence: TGTGCCAGCAGCTTAGGTCAGGGGGTGAACACTGAAGCTTTCTTT.

V gene TRBV7-3 combines with J gene TRBJ2-1; no definite D call. Germline CDR1 SGHTA, CDR2 FQGTGA. V was pared by 0 bases and J by 0 bases, with 15 bases between. The CDR3 runs to 18 residues. The DNA of the CDR3 is TGTGCCAGCAGCTTAACAGGTAGCTTGGAGAGCTCCTACAATGAGCAGTTCTTC. It specifies CASSLTGSLESSYNEQFF.

V is TRBV30 and J is TRBJ2-7; perhaps TRBD2 as D (5 bases). V shed 2 bases and J shed 6 bases, with 17 bases lying between them. Germline V lookup: CDR1 GTSNPN, CDR2 SVGIG (reference sequence). This CDR3 is built from 14 residues. CDR3 in amino acids: CAWSPGGGIREQYF. DNA for the CDR3: TGTGCCTGGAGTCCCGGAGGTGGAATACGCGAGCAGTACTTC.

V and J are TRBV5-1 and TRBJ2-1, with TRBD1 as a possible D gene (6 bases). CDR1 and CDR2 from the germline V gene are SGHRS and YFSETQ. CDR3 length: 15 amino acids. V lost 0 bases to trimming and J lost 6 bases, with 13 bases between them. DNA of the CDR3: TGCGCCAGCAGCTTGGGGCCTCAGGGGCTCAATGAGCAGTTCTTC. Encoded protein: CASSLGPQGLNEQFF.

The chain combines TRBV10-3 with TRBJ2-3; possibly TRBD1 for D (5 bases). The V gene's germline CDR1 is ENHRY and CDR2 SYGVKD. Trimming took off 0 bases at V and 0 bases at J, with 13 bases between the two ends. This CDR3 region has 17 residues. CDR3 nucleotides: TGTGCCATCAGTGAGTCGATACGTGGGGCAAGCACAGATACGCAGTATTTT. As protein: CAISESIRGASTDTQYF.

This sequence joins TRBV5-4 and TRBJ1-2; D remains ambiguous. The V end lost 4 bases, the J end lost 8 bases, and 9 bases lay between the germline ends. CDR1 is SGHNT, CDR2 YYREEE, per germline (reference sequence). This CDR3 has 11 residues. DNA of the CDR3: TGTGCCAGCAGCCTCGACTTGGGCTACACCTTC. Translating it yields CASSLDLGYTF.

V usage is TRBV29-1 and J usage is TRBJ1-4, with 7 bases aligning to TRBD1. The CDR3 length is 13 residues. The junction had 6 bases not matched to a gene; V was cut back by 4 bases and J by 7 bases. Germline V gene sequence: CDR1 SQVTM, CDR2 ANQGSEA. CDR3 DNA sequence: TGCAGCGTTGCAGTGACAGGGACTGAAAAACTGTTTTTT. Residues: CSVAVTGTEKLFF.

The genes are TRBV13 and TRBJ2-7; weak D call: TRBD2 (6 bases). Germline values: CDR1 PRHDT, CDR2 FYEKMQ (reference sequence). Trimming pared 1 base from V and 0 bases from J, leaving 13 bases between. The CDR3 extends over 16 amino acids. The CDR3 DNA is TGTGCCAGCAGCTTAGAAGCGGGCTCCTACTCCTACGAGCAGTACTTC. Translation: CASSLEAGSYSYEQYF.

This sequence joins TRBV10-3 and TRBJ2-7, with 12 bases that match TRBD1. Germline V gives CDR1 ENHRY, CDR2 SYGVKD. CDR3 length: 13 amino acids. CDR3 region: CAISEGAGQGAGV. CDR3 coding DNA: TGTGCCATCAGTGAAGGGGCGGGACAGGGGGCAGGTGTC.

The chain carries TRBV7-2 and TRBJ2-1; 10 nucleotides line up with TRBD2. The J segment lost 4 bases and the V segment lost 2 bases, leaving 8 bases of the junction unmatched. Per germline, CDR1 SGHTA and CDR2 FQGNSA. The CDR3 totals 17 residues. The DNA for the CDR3 is TGTGCCAGCAGCTTAAGGGTGGGGACTAGCGAATACAATGAGCAGTTCTTC. This gives the protein CASSLRVGTSEYNEQFF.

The V call is TRBV3-1 (or the pseudogene TRBV3-2), the J call TRBJ2-1, with a tentative D call TRBD2 (5 bases). V dropped 0 bases and J dropped 10 bases, with 7 bases sitting between them. The CDR3 sequence is 12 residues long. CDR1 is LGHDT, CDR2 YNNKEL, per germline (reference sequence). The CDR3 loop reads CASSQDEREQFF. The CDR3 bases are TGTGCCAGCAGCCAAGACGAGCGGGAGCAGTTCTTC.

The chain recombines TRBV7-2 with TRBJ2-7; 7 bases line up with TRBD1. The CDR3 sequence is 14 residues long. V was pared by 4 bases and J by 2 bases, with 5 bases of the junction left unmatched. CDR1 is SGHTA and CDR2 is FQGNSA in the germline V gene. The DNA of the CDR3 is TGTGCCAGCAGCTGGGCAGGGGGAACCTACGAGCAGTACTTC. Protein sequence: CASSWAGGTYEQYF.

V and J are TRBV5-1 and TRBJ2-3; 7 bases line up with TRBD1. After removal of 3 bases from V and 2 bases from J, the junction contained 6 bases not matched to a gene. Germline CDR1 and CDR2: SGHRS and YFSETQ. The CDR3 is 15 residues long. CDR3 nucleotide sequence: TGCGCCAGCAGCTACGGGACAGAGGACACAGATACGCAGTATTTT. Translation gives CASSYGTEDTDTQYF.

This clone has more than one count but fewer than ten. The CDR3 is CASSLTLAGTEQYF. In DNA, the CDR3 is TGCGCCAGCAGCTTGACCCTAGCGGGCACCGAGCAGTACTTC. The V call is TRBV5-1, the J call TRBJ2-7; TRBD2 aligns across 8 bases. This CDR3 spans 14 amino acids. In germline, CDR1 is SGHRS, CDR2 YFSETQ. The V and J ends lost 1 base and 6 bases, in that order; junction bases with no gene match: 6.

The chain combines TRBV20-1 with TRBJ1-2; D gene uncertain. Germline loops: CDR1 DFQATT, CDR2 SNEGSKA (reference sequence). V dropped 7 bases and J dropped 8 bases, with 14 bases sitting between them. The CDR3 consists of 11 residues. CDR3 protein: CSVSRLLGYTF. The CDR3 DNA follows: TGCAGTGTTAGCAGGCTGTTAGGCTACACCTTC.

This chain links TRBV5-6 with TRBJ1-4, with 7 bases aligning to TRBD1. V was clipped by 0 bases and J by 4 bases; unmatched bases: 3. Germline V gene lookup returns CDR1 SGHDT and CDR2 YYEEEE. CDR3 size: 15 residues. The CDR3 bases are TGTGCCAGCAGCTTGGCCACAGGGGATAATGAAAAACTGTTTTTT. As protein: CASSLATGDNEKLFF.

V and J are TRBV6-5 and TRBJ1-2; 7 nucleotides align to TRBD1. Germline-derived CDR1 and CDR2 are MNHEY and SVGAGI. Trimming removed 2 bases from V and 2 bases from J; junction bases left unmatched: 8. The CDR3 totals 16 residues. The CDR3 spells CASSYTGAGGNYGYTF. The CDR3 bases are TGTGCCAGCAGTTACACCGGGGCAGGGGGGAACTATGGCTACACCTTC.